This T cell receptor (beta chain) was retrieved from a study of CD8 T cells in ankylosing spondylitis. Quantitative 5'-RACE with molecular barcodes generated TCR beta libraries. TCRdb re-derived calls from the 5' RACE reads in MiXCR, one entry per CDR3 protein. This sample has hundreds of thousands of distinct CDR3 sequences, with roughly 26% found just once. CDR1 and CDR2 (germline): DFQATT, SNEGSKA (reference sequence). V was pared by 6 bases and J by 5 bases, with 16 bases between. The length of the CDR3 is 14 residues. As for this clonotype: Its antigen is unidentified.

Study-level points and caveats: With a CD8+ phenotype, disease-linked clones were relatively rare in peripheral blood. Disease-linked clones reportedly showed significant enrichment in matched ankylosing spondylitis synovial fluid. About 8 highly homologous variants made up a TCR beta motif, and this motif appeared characteristic of ankylosing spondylitis blood.

The clonotype was recovered from a male donor with ankylosing spondylitis. J is TRBJ2-2 and V is TRBV20-1; a weak D match, TRBD1 (6 bases). The sequenced sample consisted of blood, either unsorted or a sorted T cell fraction (not recorded which). The CDR3 here is CSARTVRSTGELFF. The CDR3 nucleotides read TGCAGTGCCAGGACAGTTCGTTCAACCGGGGAGCTGTTTTTT.